The 21 T cell receptor beta chains in this list originate from one sample, sequenced in a study of cytomegalovirus exposure and HLA in healthy donors. PCR amplification relied on 60 Vbeta primers (plus 13 Jbeta primers). Using immunoSEQ multiplex PCR, the repertoire was profiled, and TCRdb retains in-frame clones only, with some absent. This repertoire shows under 95,000 clones, about four fifths found once; its top ten account for around 15%. The sample was PBMCs. These receptors were taken from a woman between 40 and 55 years old in good health and CMV-seropositive.

The chain links TRBV5-1 to TRBJ2-7; 8 bases fit TRBD1. The CDR3 consists of 13 residues. Germline CDR1 and CDR2: SGHRS and YFSETQ. After removal of 4 bases from V and 6 bases from J, the junction contained 6 bases not matched to a gene. The CDR3, as DNA: TGCGCCAGCAGCCTACGGACAGGGCGCGAGCAGTACTTC. It yields the protein CASSLRTGREQYF. Combining the CDR3 with reference TRBV5-1 and TRBJ2-7 gives the whole variable domain KAGVTQTPRYLIKTRGQQVTLSCSPISGHRSVSWYQQTPGQGLQFLFEYFSETQRNKGNFPGRFSGRQFSNSRSEMNVSTLELGDSALYLCASSLRTGREQYFGPGTRLTVT.

The chain employs TRBV7-9 and TRBJ1-2; tentatively, D is TRBD1 (5 bases). The V and J ends lost 3 bases and 0 bases respectively, with 14 bases between them. The germline CDR1 and CDR2 sequences are SEHNR and FQNEAQ (reference sequence). This CDR3 spans 16 amino acids. CDR3 nucleotides: TGTGCCAGCAGCTTCTCGATGACAGAAACTAACTATGGCTACACCTTC. Protein: CASSFSMTETNYGYTF.

This chain joins TRBV5-6 and TRBJ1-1; TRBD1 aligns across 7 bases. Germline CDR1 and CDR2: SGHDT and YYEEEE. The junction had 7 bases not matched to a gene; V was cut back by 3 bases and J by 5 bases. This CDR3 is built from 14 residues. CDR3 sequence: CASSSQGLGTEAFF. CDR3 nucleotides: TGTGCCAGCAGCTCACAGGGGCTTGGGACTGAAGCTTTCTTT.

This sequence joins TRBV5-4 and TRBJ2-5, with D unclear. Trimming pared 0 bases from V and 5 bases from J, leaving 8 bases between. The CDR3 spans 13 residues. CDR1 is SGHNT, CDR2 YYREEE, per germline (reference sequence). The CDR3 loop is CASSLAVVETQYF. CDR3 DNA sequence: TGTGCCAGCAGCTTGGCAGTTGTCGAGACCCAGTACTTC.

In regard to this clone: Other DNA sequences in this sample translate to the same CDR3. This chain links TRBV14 with TRBJ2-6, with D tentatively TRBD1 (6 bases). V gave up 1 base and J gave up 2 bases, with 12 bases separating them. The CDR3 covers 17 residues. Germline assignment: CDR1 SGHDN and CDR2 FVKESK. In DNA form, the CDR3 reads TGTGCCAGCAGCCAAGTTCTCAGGGGAGCTGGGGCCAACGTCCTGACTTTC. Its translation: CASSQVLRGAGANVLTF.

The table lists this clone with a few counts. The genes are TRBV6-1 and TRBJ1-4; TRBD1 might be the D (5 bases). The CDR3 is made up of 13 amino acids. The ends were cut back, 2 bases at V and 7 bases at J, with 8 bases in the middle. Per germline, CDR1 MNHNS and CDR2 SASEGT. CDR3 region: CASSEWGGEKLFF. The CDR3 nucleotides are TGTGCCAGCAGTGAATGGGGGGGTGAAAAACTGTTTTTT.

This chain joins TRBV7-3 and TRBJ1-5; a possible D gene is TRBD1 (5 bases). Per germline, CDR1 SGHTA and CDR2 FQGTGA. The V gene lost 4 bases and the J gene lost 7 bases, with 8 bases spanning the gap. The CDR3 is made up of 12 amino acids. CDR3 DNA: TGTGCCAGCAGCTATGACAGACAGCCCCAGCATTTT. The encoded protein is CASSYDRQPQHF.

This clone turned up a few times. This chain links TRBV5-1 with TRBJ1-1; 10 nucleotides align to TRBD1. The CDR3 extends over 15 amino acids. Germline CDR1 is SGHRS and CDR2 is YFSETQ. The V segment lost 3 bases and the J segment 5 bases; nucleotides outside the gene matches: 7. CDR3 sequence reads: CASSSRDRGHTEAFF. The CDR3 DNA reads as TGCGCCAGCAGCTCCCGGGACAGGGGCCATACTGAAGCTTTCTTT. Variable domain in full (rest from reference TRBV5-1 and TRBJ1-1): KAGVTQTPRYLIKTRGQQVTLSCSPISGHRSVSWYQQTPGQGLQFLFEYFSETQRNKGNFPGRFSGRQFSNSRSEMNVSTLELGDSALYLCASSSRDRGHTEAFFGQGTRLTVV.

The chain's CDR3 is CASSKSGLAGNKGTDTQYF. CDR3 bases: TGTGCCAGCAGCAAGAGCGGACTAGCGGGAAATAAAGGCACAGATACGCAGTATTTT. The gene calls are TRBV7-2 and TRBJ2-3; TRBD2 agrees at 12 bases. The CDR3 sequence is 19 residues long. CDR1 SGHTA and CDR2 FQGNSA come from the germline V gene. V lost 5 bases, J lost 1 base, and 13 bases stayed unmatched. The whole variable domain, filled in from reference TRBV7-2 and TRBJ2-3, reads GAGVSQSPSNKVTEKGKDVELRCDPISGHTALYWYRQSLGQGLEFLIYFQGNSAPDKSGLPSDRFSAERTGGSVSTLTIQRTQQEDSAVYLCASSKSGLAGNKGTDTQYFGPGTRLTVL.

The chain carries TRBV7-9 and TRBJ2-7; perhaps TRBD1 as D (7 bases). The V gene's germline CDR1 is SEHNR and CDR2 FQNEAQ (reference sequence). The ends were cut back, 2 bases at V and 2 bases at J, with 16 bases in the middle. This CDR3 region has 16 residues. This chain's CDR3 is CASSLRWGRGAYEQYF. The CDR3 coding sequence is TGTGCCAGCAGCTTAAGGTGGGGCAGGGGGGCCTACGAGCAGTACTTC.

This clone was observed once. V gene TRBV28 combines with J gene TRBJ2-1; 7 nucleotides agree with TRBD2. The germline V gene encodes CDR1 MDHEN and CDR2 SYDVKM. Trimming at V came to 3 bases and at J to 7 bases, leaving 9 bases not matched to a gene. CDR3 size: 15 residues. The CDR3 nucleotides are TGTGCCAGCAGTTTGGGAGGGATTCGGGTAAATGAGCAGTTCTTC. Translated, it gives CASSLGGIRVNEQFF.

V is TRBV25-1 and J is TRBJ1-5, with 8 bases fitting TRBD1. Germline CDR1 reads MGHDK; CDR2 reads SYGVNS. The CDR3 extends over 13 amino acids. V was pared by 6 bases and J by 5 bases, with 3 bases of the junction left unmatched. The CDR3 nucleotides are TGTGCCAGCAGCCCAGGGGGCTATCAGCCCCAGCATTTT. It yields the protein CASSPGGYQPQHF.

The V and J genes are TRBV29-1 and TRBJ2-1; TRBD1 agrees at 8 bases. This CDR3 is 12 amino acids long. V was pared by 7 bases and J by 4 bases, with 3 bases of the junction left unmatched. Germline values: CDR1 SQVTM, CDR2 ANQGSEA. The CDR3 loop is CSARTGYNEQFF. In DNA form, the CDR3 reads TGCAGCGCTAGGACAGGGTACAATGAGCAGTTCTTC.

This clone showed up just once. The CDR3 nucleotides are TGTGCCAGCAGTGAATACGGCAGGGGCAAAATGTACTACGAGCAGTACTTC. This gives the protein CASSEYGRGKMYYEQYF. V and J are TRBV25-1 and TRBJ2-7; a possible D gene is TRBD1 (6 bases). CDR1 and CDR2 from the germline V gene are MGHDK and SYGVNS. Trimming left V 0 bases short and J 3 bases short, with 18 bases between. The CDR3 has 17 amino acids.

V and J are TRBV7-2 and TRBJ1-1; 10 positions agree with TRBD1. Trimming at V came to 5 bases and at J to 1 base, leaving 7 bases not matched to a gene. CDR1 SGHTA and CDR2 FQGNSA come from the germline V gene. The CDR3 length is 16 residues. The CDR3 DNA is TGTGCCAGCAGCAGGGACAGGGGAGGCCCGAACACTGAAGCTTTCTTT. Amino acid sequence: CASSRDRGGPNTEAFF.

V is TRBV9 and J is TRBJ2-2; D not resolved. The ends were cut back, 2 bases at V and 6 bases at J, with 14 bases in the middle. The germline CDR1 and CDR2 sequences are SGDLS and YYNGEE. This CDR3 has 15 amino acids. Here the CDR3 DNA reads TGTGCCAGCAGCGTTAGAGTGGGCCCGGCCGGGGAGCTGTTTTTT. The encoded protein is CASSVRVGPAGELFF.

The chain joins TRBV9 to TRBJ1-2, with a possible D match to TRBD1 (5 bases). The germline V gene has CDR1 SGDLS and CDR2 YYNGEE. Between the trimmed V and J ends, which lost 5 bases and 2 bases, there was a span of 22 bases. This CDR3 comprises 17 residues. CDR3 sequence (DNA): TGTGCCAGCAGTCCTTACCGTGGGGCAGACGTCAACTATGGCTACACCTTC. Amino acids: CASSPYRGADVNYGYTF.

V gene TRBV7-2 combines with J gene TRBJ1-2; 8 bases line up with TRBD1. This CDR3 has 13 amino acids. The J segment lost 4 bases and the V segment lost 5 bases, leaving 3 bases of the junction unmatched. Looked up from germline, CDR1 is SGHTA and CDR2 is FQGNSA. In DNA, the CDR3 is TGTGCCAGCAGCCCCACAGGGGGCTATGGCTACACCTTC. Its translation is CASSPTGGYGYTF. The whole variable domain, remainder taken from reference TRBV7-2 and TRBJ1-2, is GAGVSQSPSNKVTEKGKDVELRCDPISGHTALYWYRQSLGQGLEFLIYFQGNSAPDKSGLPSDRFSAERTGGSVSTLTIQRTQQEDSAVYLCASSPTGGYGYTFGSGTRLTVV.

The CDR3 DNA reads TGTGCCAGCAGCTGGACAGGGGACTACGAGCAGTACTTC. Amino acids: CASSWTGDYEQYF. The chain recombines TRBV7-9 with TRBJ2-7; TRBD1 agrees at 9 bases. CDR3 length: 13 amino acids. CDR1 SEHNR and CDR2 FQNEAQ come from the germline V gene (reference sequence). The V segment lost 4 bases and the J segment 3 bases; nucleotides outside the gene matches: 1.

The chain employs TRBV6-5 and TRBJ1-5, with 9 bases lining up with TRBD1. Germline V gives CDR1 MNHEY, CDR2 SVGAGI. The CDR3 is made up of 14 amino acids. J was trimmed by 4 bases and V by 6 bases; bases with no gene match: 4. CDR3 region: CASRPGTGNQPQHF. Here the CDR3 DNA reads TGTGCCAGCAGGCCGGGGACAGGGAATCAGCCCCAGCATTTT.

This clone came up once. The chain recombines TRBV11-1 with TRBJ2-3; 7 positions agree with TRBD1. The V gene end was trimmed by 6 bases and the J gene end by 1 base; junction bases not matched to a gene: 10. Looked up from germline, CDR1 is SGHAT and CDR2 is FQDESV (reference sequence). This CDR3 spans 16 amino acids. In DNA, the CDR3 is TGTGCCAGCAGTTCTGATCCGACAGGGCGCACAGATACGCAGTATTTT. Translated: CASSSDPTGRTDTQYF.